The 31 T cell receptor beta chains below were found in one sample sequenced in a study of cytomegalovirus exposure and HLA in healthy donors. The protocol was immunoSEQ multiplex PCR, while the TCRdb copy is restricted to in-frame clones and leaves out a portion. The sample has about 360,000 clones, 86% seen once. The sample comprised PBMCs. Receptors originate from a woman under 30 in good health and CMV-seronegative.

This chain connects TRBV7-6 to TRBJ1-1; 9 bases fit TRBD1. The CDR3 sequence is 14 residues long. Germline V gene lookup returns CDR1 SGHVS and CDR2 FNYEAQ. Trimming cost V 5 bases and J 1 base; bases outside gene matches: 2. The DNA for the CDR3 is TGTGCCAGCAGCCCGGGACAGGGGAACACTGAAGCTTTCTTT. This sequence encodes CASSPGQGNTEAFF.

The rearrangement uses TRBV25-1 and TRBJ2-3; tentative D call: TRBD2 (6 bases). V dropped 6 bases and J dropped 2 bases, with 15 bases sitting between them. CDR3 size: 15 residues. CDR1 is MGHDK and CDR2 is SYGVNS in the germline V gene. The CDR3, as DNA: TGTGCCAGCAGCCCCCCGGCGGGGTACACAGATACGCAGTATTTT. The encoded protein is CASSPPAGYTDTQYF.

V is TRBV15 and J is TRBJ1-1; no clear D gene. The length of the CDR3 is 13 residues. V was trimmed by 0 bases and J by 3 bases, leaving 5 bases between them. CDR1 is LNHNV and CDR2 is YYDKDF in the germline V gene (reference sequence). The CDR3 loop is CATSRDLYTEAFF. The CDR3 DNA is TGTGCCACCAGCAGAGACCTCTACACTGAAGCTTTCTTT.

This clone was recorded only once. V is TRBV14 and J is TRBJ2-1; D is undetermined. In germline, CDR1 is SGHDN, CDR2 FVKESK. The CDR3 covers 14 residues. V was cut by 3 bases and J by 0 bases, with 6 bases left in between. CDR3 sequence (DNA): TGTGCCAGCAGCCAGGTTAGCTCCTACAATGAGCAGTTCTTC. As protein: CASSQVSSYNEQFF.

The CDR3 spells CASSHNLAEENTGELFF. DNA of the CDR3: TGTGCCAGCAGCCACAATTTAGCGGAGGAGAACACCGGGGAGCTGTTTTTT. The genes are TRBV4-2 and TRBJ2-2, with D possibly being TRBD2 (6 bases). Trimming took off 3 bases at V and 1 base at J, with 15 bases between the two ends. The CDR3 runs 17 residues. In germline, CDR1 is LGHNA, CDR2 YNFKEQ.

The V gene is TRBV7-2, the J gene TRBJ1-5, with D possibly being TRBD1 (5 bases). Trimming removed 3 bases at V and 5 bases at J, with 8 bases between. CDR1 is SGHTA and CDR2 is FQGNSA in the germline V gene. The CDR3 extends over 13 amino acids. CDR3 in DNA: TGTGCCAGCAGCTTCGGGGGGGATCAGCCCCAGCATTTT. Translation gives CASSFGGDQPQHF.

V and J are TRBV4-1 and TRBJ1-1; possibly TRBD1 for D (5 bases). V lost 2 bases, J lost 1 base, and 17 bases lay in between. Germline V gene lookup returns CDR1 MGHRA and CDR2 YSYEKL. This CDR3 spans 17 amino acids. Written as DNA, the CDR3 is TGCGCCAGCAGCCAAAGGCACGGGGGAGGGCGGAACACTGAAGCTTTCTTT. Protein: CASSQRHGGGRNTEAFF.

V gene TRBV27 combines with J gene TRBJ1-1; D is unresolved. V was clipped by 4 bases and J by 6 bases, with 15 bases between them. Germline CDR1 is MNHEY and CDR2 is SMNVEV (reference sequence). This CDR3 contains 14 residues. CDR3 nucleotides: TGTGCCAGCAGTTCGGTCTCCGAGGTCCCTGAAGCTTTCTTT. Protein product: CASSSVSEVPEAFF.

The table lists this clone with a count of one. This chain joins TRBV5-1 and TRBJ1-1; D is uncertain. CDR1 is SGHRS, CDR2 YFSETQ, per germline. The CDR3 runs 14 residues. V dropped 0 bases and J dropped 4 bases, with 10 bases sitting between them. The CDR3 DNA is TGCGCCAGCAGCTTGGACCCGGGTACCACTGAAGCTTTCTTT. Its translation is CASSLDPGTTEAFF.

The V gene is TRBV28, the J gene TRBJ1-2; D is perhaps TRBD1 (5 bases). Deletions cut 3 bases from V and 3 bases from J, with 8 bases between. CDR1 is MDHEN, CDR2 SYDVKM, per germline. The CDR3 length is 13 residues. In DNA form, the CDR3 reads TGTGCCAGCAGTTTTGGGGGGGACTATGGCTACACCTTC. It specifies CASSFGGDYGYTF.

This chain links TRBV6-5 with TRBJ2-1, with D perhaps matching TRBD2 (5 bases). Germline V CDR1 and CDR2: MNHEY, SVGAGI. The V gene lost 0 bases and the J gene lost 8 bases, with 14 bases spanning the gap. CDR3 length: 15 residues. CDR3 region: CASSYSGGPSDEQFF. CDR3 nucleotide sequence: TGTGCCAGCAGTTACTCGGGCGGGCCCTCGGATGAGCAGTTCTTC.

This clone appeared a single time. The genes are TRBV2 and TRBJ2-1, with 11 bases that match TRBD1. Germline V CDR1 and CDR2: SNHLY, FYNNEI. CDR3 length: 14 amino acids. Unmatched junction bases numbered 5, after V lost 5 bases and J lost 8 bases. The CDR3 spells CASSLDRGLDEQFF. CDR3 in DNA: TGTGCCAGCAGTCTGGACAGGGGGCTGGATGAGCAGTTCTTC.

The chain couples TRBV4-1 to TRBJ1-2; 7 positions agree with TRBD1. This CDR3 is built from 16 residues. Germline loops: CDR1 MGHRA, CDR2 YSYEKL. V dropped 1 base and J dropped 2; count of bases not matched to a gene: 7. The CDR3: CASSQGGGRGNYGYTF. Written as DNA, the CDR3 is TGCGCCAGCAGCCAAGGAGGGGGCAGGGGGAACTATGGCTACACCTTC.

V gene TRBV2 combines with J gene TRBJ2-1, with unresolved D. CDR3 length: 14 residues. The germline gives CDR1 SNHLY, CDR2 FYNNEI. The germline V and J ends were trimmed by 6 bases and 2 bases, with 11 bases remaining between them. The CDR3 coding sequence is TGTGCCAGCAGGGCCCTAGATGCCTACAATGAGCAGTTCTTC. It is translated as CASRALDAYNEQFF.

The rearrangement links TRBV27 to TRBJ2-1; maybe TRBD2 (5 bases). Trimming pared 4 bases from V and 6 bases from J, leaving 13 bases between. The CDR3 covers 14 residues. Germline V lookup: CDR1 MNHEY, CDR2 SMNVEV (reference sequence). The CDR3 protein is CASSYEGPANEQFF. CDR3 DNA: TGTGCCAGCAGTTACGAGGGTCCGGCCAATGAGCAGTTCTTC.

The chain combines TRBV13 with TRBJ1-5; tentatively, D is TRBD1 (6 bases). Trimming removed 8 bases from V and 1 base from J, with 12 bases in between. Germline CDR1 and CDR2: PRHDT and FYEKMQ (reference sequence). There are 14 residues in the CDR3. The CDR3 region has the DNA TGTGCCAGCTCGGGGGGGGCCAGCAATCAGCCCCAGCATTTT. Encoded protein: CASSGGASNQPQHF.

J is TRBJ1-2 and V is TRBV2, with 9 bases that match TRBD1. The CDR3 totals 19 residues. Germline trimming cut 4 bases from V and 7 bases from J; bases unmatched to any gene: 22. The V gene's germline CDR1 is SNHLY and CDR2 FYNNEI. The CDR3 loop is CASSGEPVGVVNRGLGYTF. For the CDR3, the DNA is TGTGCCAGCAGTGGGGAACCAGTTGGGGTGGTTAACAGGGGGCTTGGCTACACCTTC. Full variable domain (rest looked up from reference TRBV2 and TRBJ1-2): EPEVTQTPSHQVTQMGQEVILRCVPISNHLYFYWYRQILGQKVEFLVSFYNNEISEKSEIFDDQFSVERPDGSNFTLKIRSTKLEDSAMYFCASSGEPVGVVNRGLGYTFGSGTRLTVV.

CDR3 sequence reads: CASSSFPGGQDTQYF. Written as DNA, the CDR3 is TGTGCCAGCAGCTCATTCCCGGGGGGGCAAGATACGCAGTATTTT. The V gene is TRBV9, the J gene TRBJ2-3, with 8 bases fitting TRBD2. The V and J ends lost 4 bases and 5 bases, in that order; junction bases with no gene match: 9. Germline V lookup: CDR1 SGDLS, CDR2 YYNGEE. The CDR3 sequence is 15 residues long. Supplemented by reference TRBV9 and TRBJ2-3, the full variable domain reads DSGVTQTPKHLITATGQRVTLRCSPRSGDLSVYWYQQSLDQGLQFLIQYYNGEERAKGNILERFSAQQFPDLHSELNLSSLELGDSALYFCASSSFPGGQDTQYFGPGTRLTVL.

This clone was seen only a few times. The J gene is TRBJ2-5, the V gene TRBV30, with D tentatively TRBD2 (5 bases). Germline V CDR1 and CDR2: GTSNPN, SVGIG (reference sequence). The V gene lost 3 bases and the J gene lost 5 bases, with 16 bases spanning the gap. The CDR3 has 14 residues. The CDR3 region has the DNA TGTGCCTGGAGCTGGACTTCCGTAGCGGAGACCCAGTACTTC. Protein: CAWSWTSVAETQYF.

The chain is built from TRBV5-8 and TRBJ1-5; no clear D. This CDR3 is built from 19 residues. Looked up from germline, CDR1 is SGHTS and CDR2 is YDEGEE. The V end lost 0 bases, the J end lost 0 bases, and 19 bases lay between the germline ends. The DNA of the CDR3 is TGTGCCAGCAGCTTGGAGATCAGAATATTTCAATATAGCAATCAGCCCCAGCATTTT. Protein product: CASSLEIRIFQYSNQPQHF.

V is TRBV15 and J is TRBJ1-2, with 8 bases fitting TRBD1. CDR3 size: 17 residues. The junction had 19 bases not matched to a gene; V was cut back by 5 bases and J by 8 bases. In germline, CDR1 is LNHNV, CDR2 YYDKDF (reference sequence). The CDR3 loop reads CATSPGGRGRGFYGYTF. The CDR3 DNA follows: TGTGCCACCAGCCCAGGGGGCAGGGGGCGAGGTTTCTACGGCTACACCTTC.

This clone has only a few counts. The chain recombines TRBV19 with TRBJ1-6; 7 positions agree with TRBD1. J lost 9 bases, V lost 3 bases, and 5 bases had no gene match. This CDR3 has 14 amino acids. CDR1 and CDR2 (germline): LNHDA, SQIVND (reference sequence). CDR3 in DNA: TGTGCCAGTAGTATGGGACAGACGAGTTCACCCCTCCACTTT. Translating gives CASSMGQTSSPLHF.

The chain carries TRBV4-2 and TRBJ2-1, with 7 nucleotides matching TRBD1. Germline V gene sequence: CDR1 LGHNA, CDR2 YNFKEQ. J lost 6 bases, V lost 0 bases, and 2 bases had no gene match. This CDR3 has 14 amino acids. CDR3 nucleotide sequence: TGTGCCAGCAGCCAAGACTCAGGGGGCAATGAGCAGTTCTTC. It is translated as CASSQDSGGNEQFF.

This chain links TRBV4-1 with TRBJ2-7, with TRBD2 as a possible D gene (5 bases). Trimming pared 0 bases from V and 6 bases from J, leaving 15 bases between. CDR1 is MGHRA and CDR2 is YSYEKL in the germline V gene. CDR3 length equals 15 residues. CDR3 region: CASSQDGASLGEQYF. CDR3 nucleotide sequence: TGCGCCAGCAGCCAAGATGGCGCTAGCTTAGGCGAGCAGTACTTC.

This chain links TRBV7-9 with TRBJ2-1; the match to TRBD2 covers 7 bases. The CDR3 sequence is 16 residues long. Germline CDR1 SEHNR, CDR2 FQNEAQ (reference sequence). After removal of 5 bases from V and 2 bases from J, the junction contained 9 bases not matched to a gene. CDR3 nucleotide sequence: TGTGCCAGCAGCCCCGTATCTAGCGGAACCTACAATGAGCAGTTCTTC. It yields the protein CASSPVSSGTYNEQFF.

This clone was detected many times. This CDR3 is CASSYSAYGYTF. The CDR3 DNA reads as TGTGCCAGCAGTTACTCGGCCTATGGCTACACCTTC. This chain joins TRBV6-5 and TRBJ1-2; unclear D gene. From germline, CDR1 is MNHEY and CDR2 SVGAGI. This CDR3 region has 12 residues. V dropped 0 bases and J dropped 4 bases, with 3 bases sitting between them.

The V call is TRBV28, the J call TRBJ2-7, with 9 bases aligning to TRBD1. CDR1 and CDR2 (germline): MDHEN, SYDVKM. This CDR3 contains 16 residues. V lost 1 base, J lost 0 bases, and 4 bases stayed unmatched. CDR3 sequence (DNA): TGTGCCAGCAGTTTATTTCGGACAGGGGCCTCCTACGAGCAGTACTTC. Amino acid sequence: CASSLFRTGASYEQYF. The entire variable domain, with the rest obtained from reference TRBV28 and TRBJ2-7, is as follows: DVKVTQSSRYLVKRTGEKVFLECVQDMDHENMFWYRQDPGLGLRLIYFSYDVKMKEKGDIPEGYSVSREKKERFSLILESASTNQTSMYLCASSLFRTGASYEQYFGPGTRLTVT.

The chain recombines TRBV5-6 with TRBJ2-7; 7 nucleotides match TRBD1. Germline-derived CDR1 and CDR2 are SGHDT and YYEEEE. The CDR3 spans 15 residues. V shed 4 bases and J 3 bases; nucleotides not matched to a gene: 10. The CDR3 nucleotides read TGTGCCAGCAGCCAAATAGTGACAGGGAACTACGAGCAGTACTTC. It encodes CASSQIVTGNYEQYF.

The chain joins TRBV7-3 to TRBJ2-7; 9 bases align to TRBD2. The CDR3 has 16 residues. Germline V gene sequence: CDR1 SGHTA, CDR2 FQGTGA. The V and J ends lost 5 bases and 4 bases, in that order; junction bases with no gene match: 12. The CDR3 DNA is TGTGCCAGCAGCCAGGGACTAGCCTCAAACTATTACGAGCAGTACTTC. This sequence encodes CASSQGLASNYYEQYF.

In this sample, this clone turned up once. The chain uses TRBV27 and TRBJ1-3; D unclear. Germline CDR1 reads MNHEY; CDR2 reads SMNVEV (reference sequence). The CDR3 covers 14 residues. Between the trimmed V and J ends, which lost 2 bases and 6 bases, there was a span of 11 bases. CDR3 DNA sequence: TGTGCCAGCAGTTTAAGCCAGGCTGCAAACACCATATATTTT. This gives the protein CASSLSQAANTIYF.

The chain recombines TRBV9 with TRBJ1-5; D possibly corresponds to TRBD1 (5 bases). Per the germline V gene, CDR1 is SGDLS and CDR2 is YYNGEE. This CDR3 region has 16 residues. Trimming removed 3 bases from V and 10 bases from J, with 23 bases in between. This CDR3 is CASSGSPGLTGGPQHF. For the CDR3, the DNA is TGTGCCAGCAGCGGAAGCCCGGGACTGACGGGGGGACCCCAGCATTTT.